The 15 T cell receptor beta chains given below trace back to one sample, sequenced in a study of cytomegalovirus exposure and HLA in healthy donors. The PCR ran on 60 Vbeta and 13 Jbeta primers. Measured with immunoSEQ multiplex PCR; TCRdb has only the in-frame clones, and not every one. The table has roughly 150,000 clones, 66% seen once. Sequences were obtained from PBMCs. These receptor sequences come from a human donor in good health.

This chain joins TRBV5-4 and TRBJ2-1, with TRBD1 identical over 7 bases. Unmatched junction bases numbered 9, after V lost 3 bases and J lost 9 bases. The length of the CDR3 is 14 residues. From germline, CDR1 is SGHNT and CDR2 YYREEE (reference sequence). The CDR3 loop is CASSSSTGESEQFF. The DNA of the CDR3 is TGTGCCAGCAGCTCGAGTACAGGGGAGAGTGAGCAGTTCTTC.

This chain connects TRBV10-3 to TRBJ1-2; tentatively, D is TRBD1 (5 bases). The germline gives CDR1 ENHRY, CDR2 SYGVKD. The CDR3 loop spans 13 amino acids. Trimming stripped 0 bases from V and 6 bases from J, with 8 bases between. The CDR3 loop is CAISESPGDGYTF. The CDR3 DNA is TGTGCCATCAGTGAGTCTCCGGGGGATGGCTACACCTTC.

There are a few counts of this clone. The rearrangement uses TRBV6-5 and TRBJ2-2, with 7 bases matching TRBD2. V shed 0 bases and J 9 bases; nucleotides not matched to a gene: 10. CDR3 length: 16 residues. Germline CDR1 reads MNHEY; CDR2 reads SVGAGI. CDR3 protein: CASSYSAREKDRELFF. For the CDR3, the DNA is TGTGCCAGCAGTTACTCTGCGCGGGAGAAGGACCGGGAGCTGTTTTTT.

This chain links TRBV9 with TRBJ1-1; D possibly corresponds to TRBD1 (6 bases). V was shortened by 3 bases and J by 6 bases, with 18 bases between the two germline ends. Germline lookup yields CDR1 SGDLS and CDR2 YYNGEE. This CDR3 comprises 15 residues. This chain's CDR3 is CASSAQTGMGAEAFF. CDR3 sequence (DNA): TGTGCCAGCAGCGCACAGACAGGCATGGGGGCTGAAGCTTTCTTT.

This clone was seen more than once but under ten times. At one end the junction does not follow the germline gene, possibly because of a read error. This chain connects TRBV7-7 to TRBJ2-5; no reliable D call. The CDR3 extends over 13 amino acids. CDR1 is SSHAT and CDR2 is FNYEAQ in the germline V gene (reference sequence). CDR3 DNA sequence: TGTGCTAGCAGCCGGTCCGTTCAAGAGACCCAGTACTTC. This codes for CASSRSVQETQYF.

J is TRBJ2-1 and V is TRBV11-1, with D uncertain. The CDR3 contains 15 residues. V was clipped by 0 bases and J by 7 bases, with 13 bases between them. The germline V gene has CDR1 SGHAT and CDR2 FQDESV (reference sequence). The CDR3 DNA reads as TGTGCCAGCAGCTTAGCGAATAGCAAGGTTAATGAGCAGTTCTTC. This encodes CASSLANSKVNEQFF.

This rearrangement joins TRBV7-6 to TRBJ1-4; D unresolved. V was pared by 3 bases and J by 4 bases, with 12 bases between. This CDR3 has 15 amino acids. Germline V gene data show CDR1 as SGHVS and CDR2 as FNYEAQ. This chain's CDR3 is CASSFTEQFNEKLFF. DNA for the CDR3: TGTGCCAGCAGCTTTACAGAACAGTTTAATGAAAAACTGTTTTTT.

CDR3 sequence (DNA): TGTGCCTCTGAGGGCCCCCCGGGGGAGCAGTACTTC. Its protein is CASEGPPGEQYF. The chain has TRBV10-3 and TRBJ2-7; TRBD2 is a possible D gene (5 bases). Germline V gene sequence: CDR1 ENHRY, CDR2 SYGVKD. V dropped 11 bases and J dropped 7 bases, with 18 bases sitting between them. This CDR3 is built from 12 residues.

DNA of the CDR3: TGCGCCAGCAGCTTGGATGGTAGAGGCCCAAATCAGCCCCAGCATTTT. Translation gives CASSLDGRGPNQPQHF. The chain recombines TRBV5-1 with TRBJ1-5; no firm D call. The CDR3 has 16 amino acids. V lost 0 bases and J 4 bases, leaving 14 bases between the germline ends. The germline CDR1 and CDR2 sequences are SGHRS and YFSETQ.

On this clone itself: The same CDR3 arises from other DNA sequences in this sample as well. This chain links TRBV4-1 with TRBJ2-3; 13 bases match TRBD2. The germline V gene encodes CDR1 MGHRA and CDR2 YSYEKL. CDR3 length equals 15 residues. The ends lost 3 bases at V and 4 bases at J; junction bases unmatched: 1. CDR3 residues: CASSQGLAGSDTQYF. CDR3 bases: TGCGCCAGCAGCCAGGGACTAGCGGGATCAGATACGCAGTATTTT.

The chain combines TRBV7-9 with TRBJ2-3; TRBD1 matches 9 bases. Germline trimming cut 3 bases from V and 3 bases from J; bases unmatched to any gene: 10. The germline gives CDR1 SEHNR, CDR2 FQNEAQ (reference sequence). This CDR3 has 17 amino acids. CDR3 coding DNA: TGTGCCAGCAGCTTGTTGGTCGGGACAGGGAAGACAGATACGCAGTATTTT. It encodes CASSLLVGTGKTDTQYF.

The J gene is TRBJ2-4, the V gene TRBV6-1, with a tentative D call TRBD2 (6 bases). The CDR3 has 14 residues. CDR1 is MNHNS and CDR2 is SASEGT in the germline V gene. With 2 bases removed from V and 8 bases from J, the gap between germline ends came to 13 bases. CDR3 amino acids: CASSENGGSDIQYF. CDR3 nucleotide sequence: TGTGCCAGCAGTGAAAATGGGGGGTCGGACATTCAGTACTTC.

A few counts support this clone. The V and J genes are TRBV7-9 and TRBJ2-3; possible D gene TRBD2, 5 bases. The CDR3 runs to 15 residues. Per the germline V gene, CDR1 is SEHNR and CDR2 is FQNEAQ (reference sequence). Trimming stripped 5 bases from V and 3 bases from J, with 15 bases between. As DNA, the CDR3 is TGTGCCAGCAGCCCCGGCGGGCTCTTAACAGATACGCAGTATTTT. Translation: CASSPGGLLTDTQYF.

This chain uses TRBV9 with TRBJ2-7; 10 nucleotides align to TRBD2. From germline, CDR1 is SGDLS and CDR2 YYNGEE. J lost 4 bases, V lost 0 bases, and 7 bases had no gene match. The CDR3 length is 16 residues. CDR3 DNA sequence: TGTGCCAGCAGCGTAGATCCTAGCGGGAGTAGGTACGAGCAGTACTTC. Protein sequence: CASSVDPSGSRYEQYF. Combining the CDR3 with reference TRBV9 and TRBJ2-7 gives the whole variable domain DSGVTQTPKHLITATGQRVTLRCSPRSGDLSVYWYQQSLDQGLQFLIQYYNGEERAKGNILERFSAQQFPDLHSELNLSSLELGDSALYFCASSVDPSGSRYEQYFGPGTRLTVT.

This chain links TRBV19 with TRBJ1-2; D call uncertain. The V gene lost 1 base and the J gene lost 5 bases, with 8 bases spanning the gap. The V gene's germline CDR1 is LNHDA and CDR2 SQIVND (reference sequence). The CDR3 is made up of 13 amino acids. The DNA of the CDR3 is TGTGCCAGTAGTATAGGTCCCGGGTATGGCTACACCTTC. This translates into CASSIGPGYGYTF.